A selection of T cell receptor beta chains follows, all from one sample in a study of cytomegalovirus exposure and HLA in healthy donors. The method was immunoSEQ multiplex PCR; TCRdb's version includes in-frame clones alone and lacks a portion of them. The sample contains more than 90,000 clones, roughly three quarters of which appear only once. Sequencing was done on a sample of PBMCs. The receptor set was obtained from a middle-aged man in good health and CMV-seronegative. The CDR3 runs from the conserved cysteine through the conserved F or W. The D gene is left open where the match is weak. Only some rows state a clone size, as once, few, many or a class for expanded clones.

CDR3 DNA	CDR3 protein	clone size	D gene	V gene	J gene
TGTGCCAGCAGCCAAGACGGCTACGAGCAGTACTTC	CASSQDGYEQYF	NA	NA	TRBV4-1	TRBJ2-7
TGTGCCAGCAGTTCCTCCGACAGGGGATATGGCTACACCTTC	CASSSSDRGYGYTF	once	TRBD1	TRBV2	TRBJ1-2
TGCAGCGTTCACAGGGGGGGCGGCTACACCTTC	CSVHRGGGYTF	NA	TRBD1	TRBV29-1	TRBJ1-2
TGTGCCAGCAGCCAATCCGGGTCGAACACTGAAGCTTTCTTT	CASSQSGSNTEAFF	few	NA	TRBV16	TRBJ1-1
TGTGCCAGCAGCTTAGGGGTTGGGGCCAACGTCCTGACTTTC	CASSLGVGANVLTF	few	NA	TRBV5-6	TRBJ2-6
TGTGCCAGCTCACCGGGCAGGGGGGATCAGCCCCAGCATTTT	CASSPGRGDQPQHF	NA	TRBD1	TRBV18	TRBJ1-5
TGTGCCAGCTCACCCCAACAGGGTTCGAACACTGAAGCTTTCTTT	CASSPQQGSNTEAFF	few	NA	TRBV18	TRBJ1-1
TGTGCCTGGAACAGGGATTTGAGCTATGGCTACACCTTC	CAWNRDLSYGYTF	few	NA	TRBV30	TRBJ1-2
TGTGCCAGCCAATCGGGGGACACTGAAGCTTTCTTT	CASQSGDTEAFF	once	NA	TRBV6-6	TRBJ1-1
TGTGCCAGCAGGTTTGACGGGGACTATGGCTACACCTTC	CASRFDGDYGYTF	once	NA	TRBV7-2	TRBJ1-2
TGTGCCAGTTTATTTGGTGGTGCGCGCAAGAAGAATTCCCCCCTCCACTTT	CASLFGGARKKNSPLHF	NA	NA	TRBV7-2	TRBJ1-6
TGTGCCAGCAGCTTGGCCCGCACAGTCTATGGCTACACCTTC	CASSLARTVYGYTF	NA	NA	TRBV5-4	TRBJ1-2
TGTGCCAGCAGCCCCACTACGGGGTCCTATAATTCACCCCTCCACTTT	CASSPTTGSYNSPLHF	NA	NA	TRBV14	TRBJ1-6
TGTGCCAGCAGCAGACAGGGTAACAATCAGCCCCAGCATTTT	CASSRQGNNQPQHF	NA	TRBD1	TRBV27	TRBJ1-5
TGTGCCAGCAGCGCGACCGGGACAGGGGTTTGGACTGAAGCTTTCTTT	CASSATGTGVWTEAFF	few	TRBD1	TRBV7-6	TRBJ1-1
TGTGCCAGCAGATCTAGCGGAGCAGAGACCCAGTACTTC	CASRSSGAETQYF	NA	TRBD2	TRBV6-5	TRBJ2-5
TGTGCCGGCTCACCTCAGATACTACAGGGGGTGAGCACTGAAGCTTTCTTT	CAGSPQILQGVSTEAFF	NA	TRBD1	TRBV18	TRBJ1-1
TGTGCCAGCAGTTTATCGGGACTCAGCTCTGGGGCCAACGTCCTGACTTTC	CASSLSGLSSGANVLTF	few	NA	TRBV27	TRBJ2-6
TGTGCCAGCAGTGAGAACCAGGGGGCCGGTGAAAAACTGTTTTTT	CASSENQGAGEKLFF	NA	TRBD1	TRBV25-1	TRBJ1-4
TGCGCCAGCAGCCAGTTGGCGACAGGGGGCGAGGAGACCCAGTACTTC	CASSQLATGGEETQYF	NA	TRBD1	TRBV5-1	TRBJ2-5
TGTGCCTGGACACCCGGGGAAGGCCTAGGCTACACCTTC	CAWTPGEGLGYTF	NA	NA	TRBV30	TRBJ1-2
TGTGCCAGTAGTATTGGCAGTTATGTGAACACTGAAGCTTTCTTT	CASSIGSYVNTEAFF	NA	NA	TRBV19	TRBJ1-1
TGTGCCAGCAGCTTAGGGGGGGGGCGAAACACTGAAGCTTTCTTT	CASSLGGGRNTEAFF	NA	NA	TRBV7-9	TRBJ1-1
TGTGCCAGCAGTTACACCACCTCGGACAGGGCCTACACCTTC	CASSYTTSDRAYTF	NA	TRBD1	TRBV6-5	TRBJ1-2
TGTGCCAGCTCACCGGTAGACAGTGTGAACACTGAAGCTTTCTTT	CASSPVDSVNTEAFF	NA	NA	TRBV18	TRBJ1-1
TGCGCCAGCAGCTTACAGGGAGACACCATATATTTT	CASSLQGDTIYF	NA	NA	TRBV5-1	TRBJ1-3
TGTGCTAGTGCCACTGACTCCTACAATGAGCAGTTCTTC	CASATDSYNEQFF	once	NA	TRBV12-5	TRBJ2-1
TGTGCCAGCAGTACAGACAAGAACTATGGCTACACCTTC	CASSTDKNYGYTF	NA	NA	TRBV6-6	TRBJ1-2
TGTGCCAGCAGCTTACGGGTCGGCTTGCCTGGGGAGCTGTTTTTT	CASSLRVGLPGELFF	NA	NA	TRBV11-3	TRBJ2-2
TGTGCCAGCATCGACGACAGACCTCATGAAAAACTGTTTTTT	CASIDDRPHEKLFF	NA	NA	TRBV6-6	TRBJ1-4
TGTGCCAGCGGGCCGGGACAGAGGTTCAATGAGCAGTTCTTC	CASGPGQRFNEQFF	few	TRBD1	TRBV27	TRBJ2-1